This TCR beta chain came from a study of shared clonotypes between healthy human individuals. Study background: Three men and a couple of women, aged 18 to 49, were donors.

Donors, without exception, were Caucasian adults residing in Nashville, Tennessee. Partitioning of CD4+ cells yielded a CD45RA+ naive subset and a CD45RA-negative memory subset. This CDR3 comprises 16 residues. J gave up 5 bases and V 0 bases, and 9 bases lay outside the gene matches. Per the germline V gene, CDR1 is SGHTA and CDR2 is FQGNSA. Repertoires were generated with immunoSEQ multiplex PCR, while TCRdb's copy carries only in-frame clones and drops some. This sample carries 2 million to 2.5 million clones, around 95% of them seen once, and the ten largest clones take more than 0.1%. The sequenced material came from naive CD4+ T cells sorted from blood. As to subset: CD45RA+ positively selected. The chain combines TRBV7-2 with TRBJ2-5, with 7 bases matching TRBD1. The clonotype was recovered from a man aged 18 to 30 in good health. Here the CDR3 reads CASSLASLQGKETQYF. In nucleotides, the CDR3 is TGTGCCAGCAGCTTAGCTTCTTTACAGGGGAAGGAGACCCAGTACTTC. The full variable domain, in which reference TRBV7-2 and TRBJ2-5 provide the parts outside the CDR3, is GAGVSQSPSNKVTEKGKDVELRCDPISGHTALYWYRQSLGQGLEFLIYFQGNSAPDKSGLPSDRFSAERTGGSVSTLTIQRTQQEDSAVYLCASSLASLQGKETQYFGPGTRLLVL.